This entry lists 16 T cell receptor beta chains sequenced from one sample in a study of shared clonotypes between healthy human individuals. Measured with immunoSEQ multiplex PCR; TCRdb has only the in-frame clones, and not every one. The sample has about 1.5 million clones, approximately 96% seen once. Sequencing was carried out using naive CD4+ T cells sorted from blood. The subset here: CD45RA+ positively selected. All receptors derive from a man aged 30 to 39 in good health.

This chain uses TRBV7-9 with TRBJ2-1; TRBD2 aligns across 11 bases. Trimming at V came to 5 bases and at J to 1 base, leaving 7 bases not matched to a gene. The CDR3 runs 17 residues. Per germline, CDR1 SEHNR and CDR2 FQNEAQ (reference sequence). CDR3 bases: TGTGCCAGCAGCGTACTAGCGGGGGACCCATCCTACAATGAGCAGTTCTTC. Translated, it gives CASSVLAGDPSYNEQFF. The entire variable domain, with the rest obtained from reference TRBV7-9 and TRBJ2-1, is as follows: DTGVSQNPRHKITKRGQNVTFRCDPISEHNRLYWYRQTLGQGPEFLTYFQNEAQLEKSRLLSDRFSAERPKGSFSTLEIQRTEQGDSAMYLCASSVLAGDPSYNEQFFGPGTRLTVL.

The CDR3 is CSVEPGADEQFF. In DNA, the CDR3 is TGCAGCGTTGAACCGGGCGCTGATGAGCAGTTCTTC. The rearrangement joins TRBV29-1 to TRBJ2-1; D remains ambiguous. Germline assignment: CDR1 SQVTM and CDR2 ANQGSEA. Deletions cut 2 bases from V and 8 bases from J, with 10 bases between. The CDR3 has 12 amino acids.

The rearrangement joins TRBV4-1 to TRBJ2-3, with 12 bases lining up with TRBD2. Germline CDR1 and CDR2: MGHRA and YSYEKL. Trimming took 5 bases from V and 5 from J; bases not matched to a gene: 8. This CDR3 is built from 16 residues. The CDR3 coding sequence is TGCGCCAGCAGCGCCCAGACTAGCGGGAGAGGAGATACGCAGTATTTT. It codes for CASSAQTSGRGDTQYF.

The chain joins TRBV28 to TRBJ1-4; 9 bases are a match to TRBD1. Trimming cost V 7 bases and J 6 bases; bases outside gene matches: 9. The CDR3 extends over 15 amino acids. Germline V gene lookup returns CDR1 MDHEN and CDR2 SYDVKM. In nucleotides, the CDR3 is TGTGCCAGCAAGTCCCGGGACAGGGATTATGAAAAACTGTTTTTT. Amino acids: CASKSRDRDYEKLFF.

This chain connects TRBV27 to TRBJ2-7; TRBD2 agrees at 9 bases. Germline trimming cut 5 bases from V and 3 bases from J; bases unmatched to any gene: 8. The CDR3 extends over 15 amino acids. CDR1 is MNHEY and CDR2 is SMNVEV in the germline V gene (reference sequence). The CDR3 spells CASSPLAGPSYEQYF. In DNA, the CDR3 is TGTGCCAGCAGTCCGCTAGCGGGACCAAGCTACGAGCAGTACTTC.

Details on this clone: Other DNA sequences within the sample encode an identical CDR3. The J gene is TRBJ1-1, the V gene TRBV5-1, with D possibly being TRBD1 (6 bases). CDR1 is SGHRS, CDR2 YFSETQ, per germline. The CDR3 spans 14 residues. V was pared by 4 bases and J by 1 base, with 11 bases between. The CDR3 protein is CASSPGTPNTEAFF. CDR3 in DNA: TGCGCCAGCAGCCCCGGGACACCGAACACTGAAGCTTTCTTT.

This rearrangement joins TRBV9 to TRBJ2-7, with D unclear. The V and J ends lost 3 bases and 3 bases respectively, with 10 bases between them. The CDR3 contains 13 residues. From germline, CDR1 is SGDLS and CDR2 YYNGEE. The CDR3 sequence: CASSDDKNYEQYF. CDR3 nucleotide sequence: TGTGCCAGCAGCGATGACAAAAACTACGAGCAGTACTTC.

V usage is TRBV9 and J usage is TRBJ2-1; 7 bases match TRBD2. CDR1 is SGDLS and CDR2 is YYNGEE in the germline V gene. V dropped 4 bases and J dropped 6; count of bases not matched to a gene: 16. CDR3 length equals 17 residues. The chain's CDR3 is CASSHSTRAGGGNEQFF. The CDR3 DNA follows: TGTGCCAGCAGCCACTCGACGCGAGCCGGCGGGGGCAATGAGCAGTTCTTC. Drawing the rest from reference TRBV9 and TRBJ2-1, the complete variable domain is DSGVTQTPKHLITATGQRVTLRCSPRSGDLSVYWYQQSLDQGLQFLIQYYNGEERAKGNILERFSAQQFPDLHSELNLSSLELGDSALYFCASSHSTRAGGGNEQFFGPGTRLTVL.

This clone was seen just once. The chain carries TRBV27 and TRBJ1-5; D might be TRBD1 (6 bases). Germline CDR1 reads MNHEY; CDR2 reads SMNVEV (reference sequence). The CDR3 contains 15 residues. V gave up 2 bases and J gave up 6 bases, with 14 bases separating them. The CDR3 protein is CASSLATPRGQPQHF. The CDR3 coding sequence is TGTGCCAGCAGTTTAGCAACACCCAGGGGTCAGCCCCAGCATTTT.

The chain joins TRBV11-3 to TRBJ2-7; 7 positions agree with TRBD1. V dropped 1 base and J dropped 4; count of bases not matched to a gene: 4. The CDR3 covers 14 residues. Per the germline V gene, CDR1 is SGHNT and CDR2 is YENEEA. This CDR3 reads CASSLAGQTYEQYF. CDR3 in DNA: TGTGCCAGCAGCTTAGCGGGACAGACATACGAGCAGTACTTC. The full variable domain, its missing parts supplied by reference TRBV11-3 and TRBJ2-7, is EAGVVQSPRYKIIEKKQPVAFWCNPISGHNTLYWYLQNLGQGPELLIRYENEEAVDDSQLPKDRFSAERLKGVDSTLKIQPAELGDSAVYLCASSLAGQTYEQYFGPGTRLTVT.

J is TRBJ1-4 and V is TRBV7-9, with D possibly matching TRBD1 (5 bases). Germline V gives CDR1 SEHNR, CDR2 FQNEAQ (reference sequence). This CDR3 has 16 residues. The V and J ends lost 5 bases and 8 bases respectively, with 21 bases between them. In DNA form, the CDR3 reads TGTGCCAGCAGCCCGGGACGAGTCGGGCCTGGAGAAAAACTGTTTTTT. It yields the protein CASSPGRVGPGEKLFF.

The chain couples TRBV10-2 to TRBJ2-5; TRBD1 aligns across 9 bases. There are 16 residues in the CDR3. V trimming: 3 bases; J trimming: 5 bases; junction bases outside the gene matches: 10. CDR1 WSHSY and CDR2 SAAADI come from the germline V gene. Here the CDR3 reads CASSDHTGGASETQYF. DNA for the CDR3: TGCGCCAGCAGTGACCACACAGGGGGCGCGAGTGAGACCCAGTACTTC.

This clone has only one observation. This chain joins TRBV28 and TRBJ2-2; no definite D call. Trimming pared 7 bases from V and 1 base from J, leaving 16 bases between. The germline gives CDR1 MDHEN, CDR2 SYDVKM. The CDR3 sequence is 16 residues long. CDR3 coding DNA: TGTGCCAGCACCGCCTTGCTGAGCCTGAACACCGGGGAGCTGTTTTTT. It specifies CASTALLSLNTGELFF.

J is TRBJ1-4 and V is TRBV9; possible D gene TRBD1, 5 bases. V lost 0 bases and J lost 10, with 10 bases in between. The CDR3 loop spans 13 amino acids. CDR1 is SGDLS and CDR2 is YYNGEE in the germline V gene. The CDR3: CASSVGGTGKLFF. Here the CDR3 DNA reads TGTGCCAGCAGCGTAGGAGGGACGGGAAAACTGTTTTTT.

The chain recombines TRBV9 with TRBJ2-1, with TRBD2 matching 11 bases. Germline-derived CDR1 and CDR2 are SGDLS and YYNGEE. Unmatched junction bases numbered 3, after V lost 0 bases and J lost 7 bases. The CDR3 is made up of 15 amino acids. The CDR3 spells CASSVGSGRANEQFF. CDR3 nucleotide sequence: TGTGCCAGCAGCGTAGGTAGCGGGAGGGCAAATGAGCAGTTCTTC. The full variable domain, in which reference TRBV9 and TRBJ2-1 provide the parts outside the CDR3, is DSGVTQTPKHLITATGQRVTLRCSPRSGDLSVYWYQQSLDQGLQFLIQYYNGEERAKGNILERFSAQQFPDLHSELNLSSLELGDSALYFCASSVGSGRANEQFFGPGTRLTVL.

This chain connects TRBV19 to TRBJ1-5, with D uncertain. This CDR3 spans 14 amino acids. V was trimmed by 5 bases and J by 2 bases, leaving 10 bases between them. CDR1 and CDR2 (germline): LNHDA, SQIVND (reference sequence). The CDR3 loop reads CASSVTVGNQPQHF. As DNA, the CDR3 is TGTGCCAGTAGTGTTACCGTGGGCAATCAGCCCCAGCATTTT.